This TCR beta chain was obtained from a study of T cells in localized non-small cell lung cancer. Notes on this clone: What it binds is not known.

CDR1 is SGHVS, CDR2 FNYEAQ, per germline. Trimming removed 1 base at V and 5 bases at J, with 11 bases between. The CDR3 is 14 amino acids. Whole-study findings and limits: T cell clonality was highest in uninvolved adjacent lung, above tumor. Tumor samples were not multi-region, leaving intratumor heterogeneity unexcluded. Patients showing higher blood T cell density tended to see longer overall survival. Adjacent lung exhibited a median of about 50 among the 100 most abundant tumor clones.

The protocol was immunoSEQ multiplex PCR, while the TCRdb copy is restricted to in-frame clones and leaves out a portion. The data contain tens of thousands of clones, 80% to 95% of them singletons. The source of this sequence is a man aged 35-75 years with stage I lung adenocarcinoma. The source was peripheral blood, collected before any cancer treatment. This rearrangement joins TRBV7-6 to TRBJ1-1; no firm D call. CDR3 protein: CASSLGEGRTEAFF. The CDR3 DNA sequence: TGTGCCAGCAGCTTAGGCGAGGGTCGAACTGAAGCTTTCTTT.